The rows below give T cell receptor beta chains drawn from one sample of a study of blood T cell repertoires in COVID-19. The table came from immunoSEQ multiplex PCR; TCRdb's copy has only in-frame clones and leaves some out. The sample yields about 250,000 clones, about 87% seen once. Sequenced: PBMCs or T cells enriched from blood (not recorded which). These receptors came from a woman in her 50s who had recovered from COVID-19. The CDR3 runs from the conserved cysteine through the conserved F or W. Each record gives: D gene, clone size, V gene, J gene, CDR3 protein, CDR3 DNA. The D gene is left open where the match is weak. Clone size is shown for a subset of rows, as once, few, many or a class of expanded clone.

>-|once|TRBV11-2|TRBJ1-3
CASSLENLAGTGNTIYF
TGTGCCAGCAGCTTAGAAAACCTGGCAGGGACTGGAAACACCATATATTTT
>TRBD2|-|TRBV7-2|TRBJ2-1
CASSLELAGYNEQFF
TGTGCCAGCAGCTTAGAACTAGCGGGGTACAATGAGCAGTTCTTC
>-|few|TRBV2|TRBJ1-3
CASSDKGQRNTIYF
TGTGCCAGCAGTGATAAGGGGCAACGAAACACCATATATTTT
>-|-|TRBV12-3/TRBV12-4|TRBJ1-2
CASSYTVNGYTF
TGTGCCAGCAGCTATACAGTGAATGGCTACACCTTC
>TRBD1|-|TRBV3-1/TRBV3-2|TRBJ2-2
CASRRGQGTGELFF
TGTGCCAGCAGAAGGGGGCAAGGCACCGGGGAGCTGTTTTTT
>TRBD2|few|TRBV19|TRBJ2-1
CASSMGREEPYNEQFF
TGTGCCAGTAGTATGGGGCGGGAGGAACCCTACAATGAGCAGTTCTTC
>-|-|TRBV5-8|TRBJ1-5
CATPLAGNANQPQHF
TGTGCCACCCCACTGGCAGGGAATGCCAATCAGCCCCAGCATTTT
>-|-|TRBV5-5|TRBJ1-2
CASSLGETGANYGYTF
TGTGCCAGCAGCTTGGGGGAGACAGGAGCTAACTATGGCTACACCTTC
>TRBD1|-|TRBV20-1|TRBJ1-4
CSASSQGATNEKLFF
TGCAGTGCGAGTTCGCAGGGGGCAACTAATGAAAAACTGTTTTTT
>-|-|TRBV5-6|TRBJ2-7
CASSPQALTYEQYF
TGTGCCAGCAGCCCTCAGGCGTTAACCTACGAGCAGTACTTC
>-|-|TRBV28|TRBJ1-2
CASTTYTGSLVYGYTF
TGTGCCAGCACTACATACACAGGGTCGTTAGTATATGGCTACACCTTC
>-|once|TRBV28|TRBJ2-5
CASRKQGQETQYF
TGTGCCAGCAGGAAACAGGGACAAGAGACCCAGTACTTC
>-|-|TRBV6-2/TRBV6-3|TRBJ1-1
CASSYGRPNTEAFF
TGTGCCAGCAGTTACGGCAGGCCGAACACTGAAGCTTTCTTT
>TRBD1|-|TRBV25-1|TRBJ1-1
CASSPRDRGNTEAFF
TGTGCCAGCAGTCCCCGGGACAGGGGGAACACTGAAGCTTTCTTT
>TRBD1|-|TRBV4-2|TRBJ2-4
CASSQRTGYNIQYF
TGTGCCAGCAGCCAGCGGACAGGGTACAACATTCAGTACTTC
>TRBD1|-|TRBV28|TRBJ1-5
CASSLWGVGTGVGGNQPQHF
TGTGCCAGCAGTTTATGGGGGGTCGGGACAGGGGTTGGTGGCAATCAGCCCCAGCATTTT
>TRBD1|-|TRBV24-1|TRBJ2-1
CATSVPDRANEQFF
TGTGCCACCAGTGTCCCGGACAGGGCCAATGAGCAGTTCTTC
>TRBD1|-|TRBV6-1|TRBJ1-1
CASSGGTGAMNTEAFF
TGTGCCAGCAGTGGTGGGACAGGGGCTATGAACACTGAAGCTTTCTTT
>-|-|TRBV6-5|TRBJ1-5
CASNPLDSSNQPQHF
TGTGCCAGCAATCCACTGGACAGTTCTAATCAGCCCCAGCATTTT
>-|-|TRBV11-3|TRBJ1-5
CASSLVYSNQPQHF
TGTGCCAGCAGCTTAGTATATAGCAATCAGCCCCAGCATTTT
>TRBD1|few|TRBV23-1|TRBJ2-2
CASRQIGQGALSGELFF
TGCGCCAGCAGACAAATCGGACAGGGGGCCCTCTCCGGGGAGCTGTTTTTT
>TRBD2|-|TRBV15|TRBJ2-7
CATSRGLAGLGEQYF
TGTGCCACCAGCAGGGGACTAGCGGGTTTGGGCGAGCAGTACTTC
>TRBD2|-|TRBV5-5|TRBJ2-1
CASSKLAGEYNEQFF
TGTGCCAGCAGCAAACTAGCGGGAGAGTACAATGAGCAGTTCTTC